This T cell receptor (beta chain) was identified in a study of blood T cell repertoires in COVID-19. J gave up 7 bases and V 1 base, and 3 bases lay outside the gene matches. The CDR3 extends over 15 amino acids. Germline assignment: CDR1 SGHVS and CDR2 FNYEAQ. Method: immunoSEQ multiplex PCR; TCRdb's copy keeps in-frame clones and lacks some. The profile shows 250,000 or so clones, approximately 84% of them singletons. What was sequenced was peripheral blood. The V gene is TRBV7-6, the J gene TRBJ1-6; TRBD1 matches 8 bases. The origin of this receptor is a woman at least 80 years old with acute or convalescent COVID-19. The CDR3 here is CASSLGDRPNSPLHF. DNA for the CDR3: TGTGCCAGCAGCTTAGGGGACAGGCCGAATTCACCCCTCCACTTT.